The T cell receptor (beta chain) under discussion was sequenced for a study of T-cell memory formation after mild COVID-19 (dated by TCRdb to about 2021). Looking at the study overall: TCR sequence clusters from the two donors were found to be largely donor specific. T-cell clones expanding and contracting after mild COVID-19 in two donors were tracked by longitudinal TCRalpha and TCRbeta repertoire sequencing. The cohort comprised two young, previously healthy adult volunteers, one female and one male. The full study reports these points: From day 15 to 85, contracting clones showed balanced CD4/CD8 phenotypes, whereas a second wave of clones that expanded from day 15 to 37 leaned towards CD4+. Only a couple of mild cases were covered by the study, and larger cohorts that include severe cases with pre-infection samples were considered necessary. The detection of some responding clones in pre-infection memory suggests that pre-existing cross-reactive memory T cells joined the SARS-CoV-2 response. Contracting CD4+ clones were located mainly in the CM and EM memory subsets, whereas CD8+ clones were found to be enriched in EMRA. SARS-CoV-2 specificity was not confirmed for the second-wave clones peaking on day 37.

V is pruned by 8 bases and J by 2 bases, leaving 12 bases of the junction without a gene match. The germline V gene (reference sequence) provides CDR1 MNHNY and CDR2 SVGAGI. The CDR3 contains 16 residues, cysteine and phenylalanine counted. Only the CDR3 part of the read is kept: 48 bases, read in frame from the first base. PBMCs were isolated by Ficoll-Paque density gradient centrifugation. On this clonotype: This receptor's antigen is unknown. Base qualities are missing; no much larger clone stands one base away.

The instrument was an Illumina NovaSeq 6000. TCRalpha and TCRbeta cDNA libraries were built by 5'RACE with constant-segment primers, adding sample barcodes and unique molecular identifiers. Trizol reagent was used to extract RNA from every sample. Libraries were amplified in two PCR steps, with a second sample barcode and Illumina TruSeq adapters added in the second step. Sequencing of libraries was performed on an Illumina NovaSeq with 2 x 150 bp paired-end reads. The study's own analysis went as follows. With migec v1.2.7, reads were demultiplexed and then collapsed into UMI-guided consensus sequences. With mixcr v2.1.11, UMI consensuses were aligned to TRA and TRB V and J templates and assembled into clonotypes. A clonotype was counted as expanded or contracted only if both edgeR and NoisET called the change significant, with noise models trained on biological replicates. For edgeR calls, a false discovery rate-adjusted p below 0.01 and a log2 fold-change threshold of 1 were applied. PCA with hierarchical clustering of max-normalized trajectories of the 1000 most abundant clonotypes was used as exploratory dynamics analysis. The CD4 or CD8 phenotype of responding clones was assigned using the separately sequenced CD4+ and CD8+ repertoires. TCRdb handled the public reads itself, with Q25 trimming in fastp and clone calling in MiXCR, and kept productive beta chains. Under each unique CDR3 protein, matching rows form one entry showing the most common genes and DNA. TCRdb's processing, not the study's, gives the V and J calls here. The sample data list hundreds of thousands of distinct CDR3 sequences, and 12% to 15% of these were observed just once. The top ten clones comprise approximately 22% of the sample.

The sequence derives from a young man who had mild COVID-19 (a few samples of this study predate the infection). The sample titles of this study are shuffled in the database, so cell type and time point are left out; the donor was told from shared clones. Sequencing used PBMCs or a T cell subset sorted from them (not recorded which). Here the chain combines TRBV6-6 and TRBJ2-3; 8 bases in the middle match TRBD2. The DNA reads as follows: TGTGCCAGCCGCAGGACTAGCACTTCTTTCACAGATACGCAGTATTTT. Its amino acids are CASRRTSTSFTDTQYF.